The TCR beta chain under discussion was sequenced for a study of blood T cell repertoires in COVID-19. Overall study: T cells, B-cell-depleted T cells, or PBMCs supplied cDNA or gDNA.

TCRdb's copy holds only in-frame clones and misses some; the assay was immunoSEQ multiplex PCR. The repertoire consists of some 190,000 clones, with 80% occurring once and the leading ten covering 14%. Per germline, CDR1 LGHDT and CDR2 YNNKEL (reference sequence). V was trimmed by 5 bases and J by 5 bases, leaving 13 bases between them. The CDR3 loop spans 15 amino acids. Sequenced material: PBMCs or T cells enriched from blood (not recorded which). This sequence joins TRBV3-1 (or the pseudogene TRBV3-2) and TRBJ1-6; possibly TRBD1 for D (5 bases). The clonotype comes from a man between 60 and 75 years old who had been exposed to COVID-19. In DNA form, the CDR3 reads TGTGCCAGCAGCACCACTGACAGTAATAATTCACCCCTCCACTTT. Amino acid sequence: CASSTTDSNNSPLHF.